This T cell receptor (beta chain) was obtained from a study of CXCR3-negative and CXCR3-positive naive CD8 T cells (dated by TCRdb to the late 2010s). Background on the whole study: In total, 120 million to 150 million TRB reads were obtained, which works out to roughly 1.5 +/- 0.3 million reads per library. Diversity and physicochemical repertoire analyses were performed on around 10 donors pooled from two independent experiments. TRBV-TRBJ cluster analysis included naive subsets from about 5 donors and memory cells from 3 donors. Study-wide conclusions, independent of this receptor: Similar TRBV-TRBJ usage was shown by naive CXCR3-negative and CXCR3-positive cells from the same donor, whereas distinct patterns were shown by memory cells. Freshly isolated PBMCs were used for most assays because CXCR3 expression partially decreased after cryopreservation. Both naive subsets had comparably high repertoire diversity, while memory CD8+ T cells had much lower repertoire diversity. TRB CDR3s from CXCR3-positive naive cells showed higher hydrophobicity (lower Kidera factor 4), lower energy, and higher strength and volume indices than CXCR3-negative naive cells. Because surface CD5, which is linked to self-reactivity in mice, was comparable between the naive subsets, TCR interaction strength was also inferred from TRB CDR3 physicochemical properties.

The germline V gene encodes CDR1 DFQATT and CDR2 SNEGSKA (reference sequence). The CDR3 starts with the cysteine, ends with the phenylalanine, and has 12 residues. Only the protein is on record. Each CD8+ T cell subset was flow-sorted in triplicate, and some 300,000 cells per subset were placed directly into RLT lysis buffer. To keep memory contaminants out, a stringent definition of naive CD8+ T cells was applied: CD45RO-CCR7+CD27+CD95-. Peripheral blood mononuclear cells were isolated from buffy coats using standard density gradient centrifugation. A FACSAria III was used to flow-sort naive CXCR3-negative and CXCR3-positive CD8+ T cells. An RNeasy Mini Kit was used to extract total RNA from the sorted cells. TCRdb shows the sequencer as NextSeq 550. The Human TCR Profiling Kit (MiLaboratory) was used to make UMI-labeled 5' RACE TRB cDNA libraries. cDNA synthesis used the entire amount of extracted RNA, and PCR amplification then used the entire amount of cDNA produced. Libraries were prepared in parallel with an identical number of PCR cycles. The study's own analysis went as follows. With a minimum of two reads required per UMI, MIGEC and MiXCR pulled out about 50,000 +/- 10,000 unique UMI-labeled TRB cDNA molecules from each library. On average, roughly 40,000 +/- 10,000 functional in-frame TRB CDR3 nucleotide clonotypes lacking stop codons were found per library. After downsampling to 5000 UMI-labeled TRB molecules per sample, diversity metrics such as normalized Shannon-Wiener and Chao1 were calculated in VDJtools. Clonotype-size-weighted physicochemical properties of the central five CDR3 residues (interaction energy, strength, volume and Kidera factor 4) were computed in VDJtools. TCRdb reprocessed the public reads and reports one entry per CDR3 protein sequence, without DNA. In this record, the V and J calls reflect TCRdb's handling and not the investigators' own analysis. This sample's records show around 40,000 distinct CDR3 sequences. The leading ten clones occupy under 2% of the sample.

On this clonotype itself: What this receptor recognizes is not known.

The sequence was obtained from a human donor in good health. Some clones in this sample may be carry-over from other donors' samples. This chain is built from TRBV20-1 and TRBJ2-1; TCRdb names TRBD1, which stays unverified in the absence of DNA. Sequencing was performed on naive CXCR3- CD8+ T cells from blood. The sample's cell subset or site label, in plain terms: CD45RO-CCR7+CD27+CD95- naive CD8+ T cells lacking CXCR3 (TNR3-). CDR3 protein: CSARVGDNEQFF.